The clone carrying this T cell receptor (beta chain) was seen a few times. The antigen is undetermined. This specimen belongs to a study of OX40 agonist ivuxolimab in advanced cancers. Study in general: Patients were treated with ivuxolimab, an agonistic anti-OX40 (CD134) antibody.

Findings and caveats of the study: Low normalized T-cell clonal expansion was also seen in some nonresponders.

Clones were sequenced by immunoSEQ multiplex PCR, and TCRdb holds only the in-frame ones, with some missing. The sample gives around 72,000 clones, around 83% of which show up once; roughly 16% is in the top ten. Germline CDR1 SEHNR, CDR2 FQNEAQ (reference sequence). V was shortened by 5 bases and J by 0 bases, with 11 bases between the two germline ends. The CDR3 is 14 residues long. The chain has TRBV7-9 and TRBJ2-7, with D possibly being TRBD1 (5 bases). This material consisted of CD4+ or CD8+ T cells sorted from blood, taken in a trial of the OX40 agonist ivuxolimab. This TCR was sampled from an adult with an advanced solid tumor such as melanoma, head and neck, liver or kidney cancer. In DNA form, the CDR3 reads TGTGCCAGCAGCCCACAGGCTAGCTCCTACGAGCAGTACTTC. It translates to CASSPQASSYEQYF.